The 10 T cell receptor beta chains presented below share a single source sample, sequenced in a study of cytomegalovirus exposure and HLA in healthy donors (dated by TCRdb to about 2017). Library preparation employed the immunoSEQ multiplex PCR assay. A mixture of 60 forward primers for TCR Vbeta segments and 13 reverse primers for TCR Jbeta segments was used in the multiplex PCR. TCRdb provides this immuneACCESS table in a form limited to in-frame rearrangements. Some clones are lacking; in checked studies, under half of them reflect an unresolved V gene, and why the rest are absent is not known. A total of about 140,000 clones appear in this sample, about 75% of them only once. In total, the top ten clones hold roughly 1.7% of the sample. The sequenced sample was PBMCs. Every receptor here comes from a woman aged 25-40 years in good health and CMV-seronegative.

The gene calls are TRBV5-1 and TRBJ2-1; 7 bases fit TRBD1. The junction had 9 bases not matched to a gene; V was cut back by 7 bases and J by 2 bases. The CDR3 loop spans 15 amino acids. Germline values: CDR1 SGHRS, CDR2 YFSETQ. The CDR3 DNA sequence: TGCGCCAGCGCGTCAATAGGGGGCACCTACAATGAGCAGTTCTTC. Its translation is CASASIGGTYNEQFF.

V usage is TRBV2 and J usage is TRBJ1-4; 7 positions match TRBD1. Germline trimming cut 5 bases from V and 12 bases from J; bases unmatched to any gene: 3. The CDR3 sequence is 11 residues long. Germline values: CDR1 SNHLY, CDR2 FYNNEI. The CDR3 loop is CASSRQGQLFF. The CDR3, as DNA: TGTGCCAGCAGTCGACAGGGACAACTGTTTTTT. The whole variable domain, filled in from reference TRBV2 and TRBJ1-4, reads EPEVTQTPSHQVTQMGQEVILRCVPISNHLYFYWYRQILGQKVEFLVSFYNNEISEKSEIFDDQFSVERPDGSNFTLKIRSTKLEDSAMYFCASSRQGQLFFGSGTQLSVL.

This clone has only a few counts. The CDR3 coding sequence is TGTGCCAGTAGTACACAGGGCAGTGGGGCCAACGTCCTGACTTTC. Its protein is CASSTQGSGANVLTF. The rearrangement joins TRBV19 to TRBJ2-6; maybe TRBD1 (6 bases). This CDR3 is 15 amino acids long. With 4 bases removed from V and 3 bases from J, the gap between germline ends came to 10 bases. CDR1 is LNHDA, CDR2 SQIVND, per germline (reference sequence).

In its sample, this clone was seen once. CDR3 protein: CSAWAHTEAFF. CDR3 nucleotide sequence: TGCAGTGCATGGGCCCACACTGAAGCTTTCTTT. V and J are TRBV20-1 and TRBJ1-1; no clear D gene. CDR1 and CDR2 (germline): DFQATT, SNEGSKA (reference sequence). The CDR3 runs to 11 residues. The germline V and J ends were trimmed by 6 bases and 3 bases, with 8 bases remaining between them.

The chain carries TRBV18 and TRBJ2-1; TRBD1 might be the D (6 bases). This CDR3 has 16 residues. Deletions cut 2 bases from V and 5 bases from J, with 16 bases between. Germline V gene sequence: CDR1 KGHSH, CDR2 LQKENI. The CDR3 nucleotides are TGTGCCAGCTCACCAGACAGGCAGCTCGGCAACAATGAGCAGTTCTTC. Amino acids: CASSPDRQLGNNEQFF.

V is TRBV6-5 and J is TRBJ1-6; no clear D. The CDR3 is 14 residues long. The germline CDR1 and CDR2 sequences are MNHEY and SVGAGI. Trimming stripped 0 bases from V and 13 bases from J, with 13 bases between. CDR3 bases: TGTGCCAGCAGTTACTCGTTCCTCGGTGTTCCCCTCCACTTT. This sequence encodes CASSYSFLGVPLHF.

The chain is built from TRBV6-5 and TRBJ1-5; no definite D call. V was shortened by 6 bases and J by 0 bases, with 9 bases between the two germline ends. Germline-derived CDR1 and CDR2 are MNHEY and SVGAGI. The length of the CDR3 is 14 residues. This CDR3 is CASSRRHSNQPQHF. DNA for the CDR3: TGTGCCAGCAGCCGTAGACATAGCAATCAGCCCCAGCATTTT.

There are a few counts of this clone. The rearrangement joins TRBV7-9 to TRBJ1-4; unclear D gene. Germline V gives CDR1 SEHNR, CDR2 FQNEAQ (reference sequence). Deletions cut 1 base from V and 8 bases from J, with 8 bases between. CDR3 size: 13 residues. For the CDR3, the DNA is TGTGCCAGCAGCTTAGAGCTCGCGGAAAAACTGTTTTTT. It specifies CASSLELAEKLFF.

The chain is built from TRBV19 and TRBJ2-3, with a tentative D call TRBD1 (5 bases). Per the germline V gene, CDR1 is LNHDA and CDR2 is SQIVND (reference sequence). V was trimmed by 5 bases and J by 3 bases, leaving 9 bases between them. This CDR3 has 13 residues. CDR3 in DNA: TGTGCCAGTAGTGTCCAGGGAACAGATACGCAGTATTTT. Translated, it gives CASSVQGTDTQYF.

V usage is TRBV11-2 and J usage is TRBJ2-1, with 8 bases lining up with TRBD2. This CDR3 is 15 amino acids long. Germline V gene sequence: CDR1 SGHAT, CDR2 FQNNGV. With V trimmed by 7 bases and J by 3 bases, 8 bases remained unmatched. CDR3 in DNA: TGTGCCAGCAATAGGCCAGCGGGGGACTACAATGAGCAGTTCTTC. Protein sequence: CASNRPAGDYNEQFF.